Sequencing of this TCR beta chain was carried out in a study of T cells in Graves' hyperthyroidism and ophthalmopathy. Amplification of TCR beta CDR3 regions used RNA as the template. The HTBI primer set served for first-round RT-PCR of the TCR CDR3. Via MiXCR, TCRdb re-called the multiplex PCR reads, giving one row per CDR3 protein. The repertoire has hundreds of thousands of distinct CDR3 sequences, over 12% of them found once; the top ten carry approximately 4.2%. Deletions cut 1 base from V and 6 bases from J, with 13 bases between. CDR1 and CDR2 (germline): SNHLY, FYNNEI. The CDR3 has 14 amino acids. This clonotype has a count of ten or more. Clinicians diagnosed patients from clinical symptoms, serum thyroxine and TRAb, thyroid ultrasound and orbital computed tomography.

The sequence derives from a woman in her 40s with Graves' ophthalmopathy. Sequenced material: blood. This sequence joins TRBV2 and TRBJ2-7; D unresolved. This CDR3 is CASSEGSGPREQYF. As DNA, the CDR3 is TGTGCCAGCAGTGAAGGGTCGGGTCCCCGCGAGCAGTACTTC.